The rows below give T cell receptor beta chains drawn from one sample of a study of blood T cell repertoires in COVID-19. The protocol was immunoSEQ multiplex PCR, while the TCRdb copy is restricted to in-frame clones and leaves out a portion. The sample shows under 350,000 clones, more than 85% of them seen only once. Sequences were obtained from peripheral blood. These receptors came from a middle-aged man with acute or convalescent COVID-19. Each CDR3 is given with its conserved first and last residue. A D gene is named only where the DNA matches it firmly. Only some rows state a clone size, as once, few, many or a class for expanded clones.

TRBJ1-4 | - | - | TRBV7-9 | TGTGCCAGCACCAAAGGAGCACGGGGGAATGAAAAACTGTTTTTT | CASTKGARGNEKLFF
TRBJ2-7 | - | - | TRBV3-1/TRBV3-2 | TGTGCCAGCAGCCGGTACAACTACGAGCAGTACTTC | CASSRYNYEQYF
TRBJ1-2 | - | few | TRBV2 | TGTGCCAGCAGTGATCTTGCAGGATTCTATGGCTACACCTTC | CASSDLAGFYGYTF
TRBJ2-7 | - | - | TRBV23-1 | TGCGCCAGCAGTTGTATCGAGGGTCAGGAGGAGGTTAACGAGCAGTACTTC | CASSCIEGQEEVNEQYF
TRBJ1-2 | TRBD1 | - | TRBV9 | TGTGCCAGCAGCGAGACGACAGGGGGCGACTATGGCTACACCTTC | CASSETTGGDYGYTF
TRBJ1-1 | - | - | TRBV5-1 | TGCGCCAGCAGCTTGACAGGTTCGAACACTGAAGCTTTCTTT | CASSLTGSNTEAFF
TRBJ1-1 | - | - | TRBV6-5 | TGTGCCAGCAGTTTCCGGGGAGGGGACGGCACTGAAGCTTTCTTT | CASSFRGGDGTEAFF
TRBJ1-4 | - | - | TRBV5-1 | TGCGCCAGCAGCTTGCGAGGGCTCAGTGAAAAACTGTTTTTT | CASSLRGLSEKLFF
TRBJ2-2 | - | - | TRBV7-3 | TGTGCCAGCAGCCAGACAGGTCGCATAAGCGGGGAGCTGTTTTTT | CASSQTGRISGELFF
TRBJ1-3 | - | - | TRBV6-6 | TGTGCCAGCAGTACTACGATTGGTATGGCTGGAAACACCATATATTTT | CASSTTIGMAGNTIYF
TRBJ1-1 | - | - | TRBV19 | TGTGCCAGTAGTATAGATCGGTCAACTATTGAAGCTTTCTTT | CASSIDRSTIEAFF
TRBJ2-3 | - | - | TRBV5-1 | TGCGCCAGCAGCTTGGACGCCGGGGGTCTTACAGATACGCAGTATTTT | CASSLDAGGLTDTQYF
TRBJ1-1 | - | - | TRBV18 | TGTGCCAGCTCACCACAGGGGACTGAAGCTTTCTTT | CASSPQGTEAFF
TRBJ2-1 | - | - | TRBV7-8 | TGTGCCAGCAGTTTACAGGGCTACTCCTACAATGAGCAGTTCTTC | CASSLQGYSYNEQFF
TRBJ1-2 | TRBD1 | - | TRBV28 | TGTGCCAGCAGTTCACACCGGACAGGGTCCTATGGCTACACCTTC | CASSSHRTGSYGYTF
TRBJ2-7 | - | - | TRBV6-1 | TGTGCCAGCAGTGATCTCCCGGGATATTCCTACGAGCAGTACTTC | CASSDLPGYSYEQYF
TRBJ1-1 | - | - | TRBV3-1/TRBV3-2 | TGTGCCAGCAGCCAGTTCTCGGAGACTGAAGCTTTCTTT | CASSQFSETEAFF
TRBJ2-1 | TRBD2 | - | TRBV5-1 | TGCGCCAGCAGCTTGTCTAGCGGGGGGGCAGGTGAGCAGTTCTTC | CASSLSSGGAGEQFF
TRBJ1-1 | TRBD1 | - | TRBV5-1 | TGCGCCAGCAGCGCAGGGGGAACTGAAGCTTTCTTT | CASSAGGTEAFF
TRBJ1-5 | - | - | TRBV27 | TGTGCCAGCAGTTTCACAGGACCCAAGGGGCCCCAGCATTTT | CASSFTGPKGPQHF
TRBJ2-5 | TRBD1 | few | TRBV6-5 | TGTGCCAGCAGTCGGACAGGGGAAGAGACCCAGTACTTC | CASSRTGEETQYF
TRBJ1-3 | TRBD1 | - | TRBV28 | TGTGCCAGCAGTCCCCGGGGGTGGGACAGTGGAAACACCATATATTTT | CASSPRGWDSGNTIYF
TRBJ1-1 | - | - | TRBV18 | TGTGCCAGCTCACCGCCGGGGGTCACTGAAGCTTTCTTT | CASSPPGVTEAFF
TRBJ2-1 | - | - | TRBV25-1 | TGTGCCAGCAGTTTGGCGGGGTCGTCCTACAATGAGCAGTTCTTC | CASSLAGSSYNEQFF
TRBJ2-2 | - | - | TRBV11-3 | TGTGCCAGCAGCTTACCGGGTGCGAACACCGGGGAGCTGTTTTTT | CASSLPGANTGELFF
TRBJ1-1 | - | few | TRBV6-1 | TGTGCCAGCAGTGAAGCGTGGAGGGACGAAGCTTTCTTT | CASSEAWRDEAFF
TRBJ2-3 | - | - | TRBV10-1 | TGCGCCAGCAGTGTCACGCCCGGGGGTACAGATACGCAGTATTTT | CASSVTPGGTDTQYF
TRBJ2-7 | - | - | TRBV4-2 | TGTGCCAGCAGCCGGACTTACCCTGGACAGTCTCTGGAGCAGTACTTC | CASSRTYPGQSLEQYF
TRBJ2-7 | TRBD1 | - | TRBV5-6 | TGTGCCAGCAGCTTGTCGGGACAGGGCTGGAACGAGCAGTACTTC | CASSLSGQGWNEQYF
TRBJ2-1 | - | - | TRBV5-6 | TGTGCCAGCAGCTTGGGGGCGACCGATCCCTACAATGAGCAGTTCTTC | CASSLGATDPYNEQFF
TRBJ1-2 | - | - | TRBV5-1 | TGCGCCAGCAGCCCGGACCTCCGGGGAGAGGGAGGCTACACCTTC | CASSPDLRGEGGYTF
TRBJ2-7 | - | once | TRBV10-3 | TGTGCCATCAGTTCGGGTGGGTCCTACGAGCAGTACTTC | CAISSGGSYEQYF
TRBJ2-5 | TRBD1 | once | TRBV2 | TGTGCCAGCAGCCCCCTGGGACAGGATCAAGAGACCCAGTACTTC | CASSPLGQDQETQYF
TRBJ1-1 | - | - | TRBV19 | TGTGCCAGTAGTATAACAGCCAACACTGAAGCTTTCTTT | CASSITANTEAFF
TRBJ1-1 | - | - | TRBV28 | TGTGCCAGCAGTTTACCCACAAACCTGAACACTGAAGCTTTCTTT | CASSLPTNLNTEAFF
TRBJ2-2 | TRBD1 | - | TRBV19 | TGTGCCAGTAGGGGGACAGGGGGAGGATCGTACACCGGGGAGCTGTTTTTT | CASRGTGGGSYTGELFF
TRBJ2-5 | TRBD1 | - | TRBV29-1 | TGCAGCGGAATTCCGGGACAGGGGGAATACGAGACCCAGTACTTC | CSGIPGQGEYETQYF
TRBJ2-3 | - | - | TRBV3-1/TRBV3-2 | TGTGCCAGCAGCCAAGTGGCTAGTTGGGGCACAGATACGCAGTATTTT | CASSQVASWGTDTQYF
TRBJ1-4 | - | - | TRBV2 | TGTGCCACCAGAGACAGACCCGCGACTAATGAAAAACTGTTTTTT | CATRDRPATNEKLFF
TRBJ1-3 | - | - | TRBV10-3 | TGTGCCATCAGTCCAGGGTCGGGAAACACCATATATTTT | CAISPGSGNTIYF
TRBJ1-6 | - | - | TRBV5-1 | TGCGCCAGCAGCTTGGTGGCAGGGTATAATTCACCCCTCCACTTT | CASSLVAGYNSPLHF
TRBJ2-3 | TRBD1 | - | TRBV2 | TGTGCCAGCAGACAACAGGGGTCTTCTCGCACAGATACGCAGTATTTT | CASRQQGSSRTDTQYF
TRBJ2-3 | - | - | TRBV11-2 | TGTGCCAGCAGCTCCACGGGTGGGGCAGTCTGGACAGATACGCAGTATTTT | CASSSTGGAVWTDTQYF
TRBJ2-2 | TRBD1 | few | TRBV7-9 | TGTGCCAGCAGCACCCACGGGACAGGGAACGGGGAGCTGTTTTTT | CASSTHGTGNGELFF
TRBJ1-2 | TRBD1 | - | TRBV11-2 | TGTGCCAGCAGCTTAGGGACAGGGGAAGTCTACACCTTC | CASSLGTGEVYTF
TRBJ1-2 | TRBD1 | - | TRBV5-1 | TGCGCCAGCAGCACCGGGACAGGGGGTATAGGTGGCTACACCTTC | CASSTGTGGIGGYTF
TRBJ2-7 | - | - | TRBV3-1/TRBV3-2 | TGTGCCAGCAGCCGAGGGCTCTCCTACGAGCAGTACTTC | CASSRGLSYEQYF
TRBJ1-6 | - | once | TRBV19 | TGTGCCAGTAGTATAGGGCGCGGTAATTCACCCCTCCACTTT | CASSIGRGNSPLHF